The 6 T cell receptor beta chains presented below share a single source sample, sequenced in a study of immune evolution from preneoplasia to lung adenocarcinoma. The method was immunoSEQ multiplex PCR; TCRdb's version includes in-frame clones alone and lacks a portion of them. The table lists over 5,000 clones, around 77% of them singletons. Sequencing was done on a sample of FFPE normal lung tissue adjacent to the tumor. These receptors all come from a person aged 50-75 years with lung adenocarcinoma.

This clone showed up just once. This rearrangement joins TRBV9 to TRBJ2-5; TRBD1 matches at 12 bases. The CDR3 is 15 residues long. V was clipped by 5 bases and J by 5 bases; unmatched bases: 7. Germline assignment: CDR1 SGDLS and CDR2 YYNGEE. Here the CDR3 reads CASSARDRGPETQYF. DNA for the CDR3: TGTGCCAGCAGTGCCCGGGACAGGGGGCCGGAGACCCAGTACTTC.

The chain links TRBV29-1 to TRBJ2-1; D gene unclear. V gave up 7 bases and J gave up 8 bases, with 9 bases separating them. The CDR3 is made up of 10 amino acids. Germline V gene lookup returns CDR1 SQVTM and CDR2 ANQGSEA. The CDR3 DNA reads as TGCAGCGCCCGTCTCGATGAGCAGTTCTTC. Translating gives CSARLDEQFF.

This clone is categorized as large (0.1 to 1%). The chain has TRBV7-3 and TRBJ2-5; D may be TRBD2 (6 bases). Trimming shortened V by 2 bases and J by 2 bases, and 9 bases separated the two germline ends. The CDR3 length is 14 residues. Germline V gene lookup returns CDR1 SGHTA and CDR2 FQGTGA. CDR3 sequence: CASSLLGGQETQYF. DNA of the CDR3: TGTGCCAGCAGCTTACTGGGGGGTCAAGAGACCCAGTACTTC. The whole variable domain, filled in from reference TRBV7-3 and TRBJ2-5, reads GAGVSQTPSNKVTEKGKYVELRCDPISGHTALYWYRQSLGQGPEFLIYFQGTGAADDSGLPNDRFFAVRPEGSVSTLKIQRTERGDSAVYLCASSLLGGQETQYFGPGTRLLVL.

The chain carries TRBV6-5 and TRBJ1-1; a possible D gene is TRBD1 (6 bases). There are 13 residues in the CDR3. V dropped 7 bases and J dropped 8 bases, with 17 bases sitting between them. Germline CDR1 and CDR2: MNHEY and SVGAGI. CDR3: CASIHRAHWEAFF. DNA of the CDR3: TGTGCCAGCATCCACAGGGCTCACTGGGAAGCTTTCTTT.

This sequence joins TRBV5-1 and TRBJ2-5; 11 bases align to TRBD1. CDR3 length equals 16 residues. J was trimmed by 5 bases and V by 4 bases; bases with no gene match: 10. Germline loops: CDR1 SGHRS, CDR2 YFSETQ. The CDR3, as DNA: TGCGCCAGCAGCCCTGGGACAGGGGGGATTTCGGAGACCCAGTACTTC. Translating gives CASSPGTGGISETQYF.

This rearrangement joins TRBV5-1 to TRBJ2-5, with TRBD2 matching over 8 bases. The CDR3 contains 13 residues. The germline gives CDR1 SGHRS, CDR2 YFSETQ. Trimming removed 4 bases from V and 4 bases from J; junction bases left unmatched: 3. In DNA form, the CDR3 reads TGCGCCAGCAGCCCTCTAGCGGGAGAGACCCAGTACTTC. This translates into CASSPLAGETQYF.